This record concerns one TCR beta chain sequence. The repertoire was sequenced with immunoSEQ multiplex PCR; TCRdb's copy has only in-frame clones and lacks some. The data contain around 130,000 clones, approximately 83% of them seen just once; the ten biggest clones take up 15% to 20%. These data belong to a study of blood T cell repertoires in COVID-19. This CDR3 is built from 16 residues. The V segment lost 0 bases and the J segment 4 bases; nucleotides outside the gene matches: 6. Per germline, CDR1 SGDLS and CDR2 YYNGEE. Sequencing input: peripheral blood. The V and J genes are TRBV9 and TRBJ1-2; TRBD1 matches at 10 bases. The sequence came from a woman between 50 and 59 years old who had recovered from COVID-19. CDR3 sequence (DNA): TGTGCCAGCAGCGTAGGGCGGGACAGGGGTCCCTATGGCTACACCTTC. It translates to CASSVGRDRGPYGYTF.